This TCR beta chain stems from a study of control samples from healthy donors and cancer patients. V gave up 4 bases and J gave up 1 base, with 11 bases separating them. Germline assignment: CDR1 MNHEY and CDR2 SVGAGI. The CDR3 extends over 14 amino acids. The method was immunoSEQ multiplex PCR; TCRdb's version includes in-frame clones alone and lacks a portion of them. Of 120,000 or so clones in the sample, about 90% were seen once. The chain employs TRBV6-5 and TRBJ2-7; D is undetermined. Sequencing was carried out using blood. This clonotype was sampled from a man aged 45-60 years in good health. The CDR3: CASSSWGSSYEQYF. In nucleotides, the CDR3 is TGTGCCAGCAGTTCTTGGGGTTCTTCCTACGAGCAGTACTTC.